A selection of T cell receptor beta chains follows, all from one sample in a study of CD8+ T cells in alopecia areata. Sequencing used immunoSEQ multiplex PCR; TCRdb keeps in-frame clones, though not all of them. The sample contains 140,000 to 150,000 clones, over 70% of which appear only once. The input for sequencing was CD8+ T cells sorted from blood, taken at week 0. Receptors were obtained from a human donor with alopecia areata. Each CDR3 is given with its conserved first and last residue. D genes are given only for firm matches. The size of a clone is reported for some rows only, either as once, few or many, or as a class for expanded clones.

cdr3_aa cdr3_nt j_call v_call clone_size d_call
CASSRADTEAFF TGCGCCAGCAGCCGGGCTGACACTGAAGCTTTCTTT TRBJ1-1 TRBV4-1 . .
CASSHQTMGLATNEQFF TGTGCCAGCAGTCACCAAACCATGGGACTAGCGACTAATGAGCAGTTCTTC TRBJ2-1 TRBV27 . TRBD2
CASSETSVGEQFF TGTGCCAGCAGCGAAACTAGCGTGGGTGAGCAGTTCTTC TRBJ2-1 TRBV6-5 . TRBD2
CASSLEGAAVKPEAFF TGTGCCAGCAGCTTGGAGGGGGCGGCAGTTAAGCCTGAAGCTTTCTTT TRBJ1-1 TRBV5-6 . TRBD1
CASSLGGGAFYNEQFF TGTGCCAGCAGCTTAGGCGGGGGGGCCTTTTACAATGAGCAGTTCTTC TRBJ2-1 TRBV13 once TRBD2
CACTGISYNEQFF TGTGCCTGCACAGGGATTTCCTACAATGAGCAGTTCTTC TRBJ2-1 TRBV30 . .
CASSTLGTEVLQYF TGTGCCAGCAGTACCCTCGGGACAGAAGTACTACAGTACTTC TRBJ2-7 TRBV27 . TRBD1
CASSGLDDRGSYGYTF TGCGCCAGCAGCGGTTTGGACGACAGGGGGTCCTATGGCTACACCTTC TRBJ1-2 TRBV5-1 . TRBD1
CASSWGGGVGMYEQYF TGTGCCAGCAGTTGGGGCGGAGGTGTAGGGATGTACGAGCAGTACTTC TRBJ2-7 TRBV27 . .
CASSLGGNTGELFF TGCGCCAGCAGCTTGGGGGGAAACACCGGGGAGCTGTTTTTT TRBJ2-2 TRBV5-1 . .
CASSLSFPGGPPQNEQFF TGTGCCAGCAGTTTATCGTTCCCGGGAGGGCCCCCACAGAATGAGCAGTTCTTC TRBJ2-1 TRBV27 . TRBD2
CAWSVTAGDIQPQHF TGTGCCTGGAGTGTAACCGCCGGTGATATCCAGCCCCAGCATTTT TRBJ1-5 TRBV30 . .
CASSIFLGTEAFF TGTGCCAGTAGTATTTTTCTGGGGACTGAAGCTTTCTTT TRBJ1-1 TRBV19 few .
CASSWDSFTGELFF TGTGCCAGCAGCTGGGACAGCTTCACCGGGGAGCTGTTTTTT TRBJ2-2 TRBV7-9 . TRBD1
CASSVPGGGYGYTF TGTGCCAGCAGCGTCCCGGGAGGTGGCTATGGCTACACCTTC TRBJ1-2 TRBV7-8 . .
CSARDQGEQYF TGCAGCGCGAGGGATCAGGGCGAGCAGTACTTC TRBJ2-7 TRBV29-1 . .
CASSPTGGSYEQYF TGTGCCAGCAGCCCCACAGGGGGCTCGTACGAGCAGTACTTC TRBJ2-7 TRBV7-9 . TRBD1
CAWSVAGDFYEQYF TGTGCCTGGAGTGTAGCGGGGGACTTCTACGAGCAGTACTTC TRBJ2-7 TRBV30 . TRBD2
CASSQDDAWLFF TGCGCCAGCAGCCAAGACGACGCTTGGCTGTTTTTT TRBJ1-4 TRBV4-1 . .
CASSFPGQTSYEQYF TGTGCCAGCAGCTTCCCGGGACAGACTTCCTACGAGCAGTACTTC TRBJ2-7 TRBV5-4 . TRBD1
CASRGAASNQPQHF TGTGCCAGCAGAGGAGCAGCGAGCAATCAGCCCCAGCATTTT TRBJ1-5 TRBV27 once .
CASSGQGAGQETQYF TGTGCCAGCAGCGGACAAGGGGCGGGACAAGAGACCCAGTACTTC TRBJ2-5 TRBV9 . .
CATSRGLEGFDVLTF TGTGCCACCAGCAGAGGACTAGAAGGCTTTGACGTCCTGACTTTC TRBJ2-6 TRBV15 once .
CASSLFGHEQFF TGTGCCAGCAGTTTATTCGGGCATGAGCAGTTCTTC TRBJ2-1 TRBV27 . .
CASSERRDRVSYEQYF TGTGCCAGCAGTGAACGCCGGGACAGGGTTTCCTACGAGCAGTACTTC TRBJ2-7 TRBV2 . TRBD1
CASSPRGRLNYGYTF TGTGCCAGCAGCCCCCGGGGCAGACTGAACTATGGCTACACCTTC TRBJ1-2 TRBV11-2 . .
CASSPPGSEQFF TGTGCCAGTAGTCCACCAGGCAGTGAGCAGTTCTTC TRBJ2-1 TRBV19 once .